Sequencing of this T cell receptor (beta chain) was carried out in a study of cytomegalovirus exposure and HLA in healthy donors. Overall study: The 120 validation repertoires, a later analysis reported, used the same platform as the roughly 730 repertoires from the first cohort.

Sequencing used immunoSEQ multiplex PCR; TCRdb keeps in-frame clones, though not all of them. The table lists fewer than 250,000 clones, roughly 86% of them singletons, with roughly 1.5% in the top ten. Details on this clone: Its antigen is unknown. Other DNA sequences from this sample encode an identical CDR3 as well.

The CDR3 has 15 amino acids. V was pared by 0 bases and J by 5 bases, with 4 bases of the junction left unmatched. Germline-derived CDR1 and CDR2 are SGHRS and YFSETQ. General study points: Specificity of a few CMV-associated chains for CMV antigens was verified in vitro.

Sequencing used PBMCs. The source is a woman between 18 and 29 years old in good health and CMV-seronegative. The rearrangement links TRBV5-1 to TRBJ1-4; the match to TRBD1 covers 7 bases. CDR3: CASSLAGTENEKLFF. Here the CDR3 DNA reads TGCGCCAGCAGCTTGGCTGGGACAGAGAATGAAAAACTGTTTTTT.